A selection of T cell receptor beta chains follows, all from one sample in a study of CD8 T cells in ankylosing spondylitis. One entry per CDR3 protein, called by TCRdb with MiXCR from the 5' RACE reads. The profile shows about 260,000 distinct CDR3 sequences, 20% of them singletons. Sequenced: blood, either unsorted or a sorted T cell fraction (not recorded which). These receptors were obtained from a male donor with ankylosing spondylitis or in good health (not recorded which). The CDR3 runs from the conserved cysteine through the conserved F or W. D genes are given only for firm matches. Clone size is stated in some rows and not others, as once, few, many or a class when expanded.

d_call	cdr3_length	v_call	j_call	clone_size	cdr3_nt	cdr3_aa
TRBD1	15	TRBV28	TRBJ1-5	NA	TGTGCCAGCAGTTCTTTAGGACAGGGAGATCAGCCCCAGCATTTT	CASSSLGQGDQPQHF
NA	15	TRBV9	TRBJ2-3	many	TGTGCCAGCAGCGTAGGCAGTATCTCCACAGATACGCAGTATTTT	CASSVGSISTDTQYF
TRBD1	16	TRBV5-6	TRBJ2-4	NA	TGTGCCAGCAGCACGGACAGGGGAATAGCCAAAAACATTCAGTACTTC	CASSTDRGIAKNIQYF
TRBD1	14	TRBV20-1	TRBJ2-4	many	TGCAGTGCTAGACAGGGGGCAACCAAAAACATTCAGTACTTC	CSARQGATKNIQYF
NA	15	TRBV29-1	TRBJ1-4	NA	TGCAGCGTTGAGTTTACGGGAATGGCTAATGAAAAACTGTTTTTT	CSVEFTGMANEKLFF
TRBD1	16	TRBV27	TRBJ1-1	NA	TGTGCCAGCAGTTTATCCAGACAGGGGGGGAAAACTGAAGCTTTCTTT	CASSLSRQGGKTEAFF
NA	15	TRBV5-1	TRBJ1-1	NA	TGCGCCAGCAGGTATACACCCGAGCTTAACACTGAAGCTTTCTTT	CASRYTPELNTEAFF
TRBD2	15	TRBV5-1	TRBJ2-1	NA	TGCGCCAGCAGCCCGGGACTAGCGGGGTTCAATGAGCAGTTCTTC	CASSPGLAGFNEQFF
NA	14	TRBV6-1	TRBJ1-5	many	TGTGCCAGCAGCGTCAGGGTTGGCAATCAGCCCCAGCATTTT	CASSVRVGNQPQHF
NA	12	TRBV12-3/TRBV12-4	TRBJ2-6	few	TGTGCCAGCAACATTGGGGCCAACGTCCTGACTTTC	CASNIGANVLTF
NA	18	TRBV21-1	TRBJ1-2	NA	TGTGCCAGCAGCAAAGGTTGGACAGGGGGCGCCGAGATAAATGGCTACACCTTC	CASSKGWTGGAEINGYTF